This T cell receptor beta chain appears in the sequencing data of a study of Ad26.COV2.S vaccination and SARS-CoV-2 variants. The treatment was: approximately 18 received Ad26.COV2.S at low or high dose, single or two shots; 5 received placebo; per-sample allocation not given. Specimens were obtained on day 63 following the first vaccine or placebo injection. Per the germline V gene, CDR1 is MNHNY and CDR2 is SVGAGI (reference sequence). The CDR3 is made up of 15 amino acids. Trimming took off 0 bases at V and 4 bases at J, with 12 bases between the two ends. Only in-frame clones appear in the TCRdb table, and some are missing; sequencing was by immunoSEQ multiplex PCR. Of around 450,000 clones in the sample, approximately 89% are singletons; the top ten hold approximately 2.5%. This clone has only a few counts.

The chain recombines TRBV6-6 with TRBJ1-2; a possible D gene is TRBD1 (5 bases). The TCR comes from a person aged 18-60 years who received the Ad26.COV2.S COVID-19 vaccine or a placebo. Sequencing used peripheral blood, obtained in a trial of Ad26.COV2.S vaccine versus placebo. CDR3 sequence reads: CASSYSGGSGYGYTF. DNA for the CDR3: TGTGCCAGCAGTTACTCGGGGGGGAGTGGCTATGGCTACACCTTC.